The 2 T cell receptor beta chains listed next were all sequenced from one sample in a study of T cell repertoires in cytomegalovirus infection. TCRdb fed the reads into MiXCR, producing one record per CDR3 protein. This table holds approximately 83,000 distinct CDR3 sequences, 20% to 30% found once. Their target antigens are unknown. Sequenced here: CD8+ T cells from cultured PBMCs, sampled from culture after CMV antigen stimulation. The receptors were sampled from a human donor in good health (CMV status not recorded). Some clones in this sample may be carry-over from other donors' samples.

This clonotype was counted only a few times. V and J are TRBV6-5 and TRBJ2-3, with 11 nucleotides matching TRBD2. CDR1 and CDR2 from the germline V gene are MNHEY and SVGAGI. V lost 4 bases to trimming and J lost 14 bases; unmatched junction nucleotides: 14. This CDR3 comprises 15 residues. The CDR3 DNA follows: TGTGCCAGCAGTTCCCCGAATTCCCTAGCGGGAGGCTCGTATTTT. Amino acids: CASSSPNSLAGGSYF.

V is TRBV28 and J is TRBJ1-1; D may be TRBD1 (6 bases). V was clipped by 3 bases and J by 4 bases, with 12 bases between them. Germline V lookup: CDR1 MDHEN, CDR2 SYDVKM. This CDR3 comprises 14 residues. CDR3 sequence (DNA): TGTGCCAGCAGTTTGGGGGGCCTGGGCACTGAAGCTTTCTTT. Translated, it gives CASSLGGLGTEAFF.